The 30 T cell receptor beta chains below were found in one sample sequenced in a study of shared clonotypes between healthy human individuals. Sequencing was performed with immunoSEQ multiplex PCR; in TCRdb, only in-frame clones are kept and a portion is missing. The table includes about 470,000 clones, more than 75% detected once. The material sequenced was PBMCs. These TCRs come from a woman in her thirties or forties in good health. Some clones in this sample may be carry-over from other donors' samples.

V usage is TRBV2 and J usage is TRBJ1-4; TRBD1 agrees at 10 bases. Germline CDR1 is SNHLY and CDR2 is FYNNEI. The trim removed 7 bases at V and 7 bases at J, leaving 6 bases unmatched. CDR3 length: 14 residues. CDR3 DNA sequence: TGTGCCAGCAACCCCGGACAGGGGGGTGAAAAACTGTTTTTT. It specifies CASNPGQGGEKLFF. Full variable domain (outside the CDR3, taken from reference TRBV2 and TRBJ1-4): EPEVTQTPSHQVTQMGQEVILRCVPISNHLYFYWYRQILGQKVEFLVSFYNNEISEKSEIFDDQFSVERPDGSNFTLKIRSTKLEDSAMYFCASNPGQGGEKLFFGSGTQLSVL.

This clone was counted once. The V gene is TRBV29-1, the J gene TRBJ1-2; 8 bases are a match to TRBD1. Losses at the gene ends were 5 bases for V and 7 bases for J; bases not matched to a gene: 3. Germline CDR1 is SQVTM and CDR2 is ANQGSEA. The CDR3 is 11 amino acids. CDR3: CSVHTGGGYTF. CDR3 sequence (DNA): TGCAGCGTTCACACAGGGGGTGGCTACACCTTC. The full variable domain, its missing parts supplied by reference TRBV29-1 and TRBJ1-2, is SAVISQKPSRDICQRGTSLTIQCQVDSQVTMMFWYRQQPGQSLTLIATANQGSEATYESGFVIDKFPISRPNLTFSTLTVSNMSPEDSSIYLCSVHTGGGYTFGSGTRLTVV.

The sample holds one count of this clone. V is TRBV15 and J is TRBJ2-5; no clear D. Germline V gene lookup returns CDR1 LNHNV and CDR2 YYDKDF (reference sequence). This CDR3 is built from 15 residues. Trimming took off 0 bases at V and 3 bases at J, with 11 bases between the two ends. The CDR3 loop reads CATSRDRDTEETQYF. CDR3 sequence (DNA): TGTGCCACCAGCAGAGATAGGGATACAGAAGAGACCCAGTACTTC.

The chain combines TRBV27 with TRBJ2-6; 12 nucleotides line up with TRBD2. The junction had 6 bases not matched to a gene; V was cut back by 6 bases and J by 0 bases. The germline V gene encodes CDR1 MNHEY and CDR2 SMNVEV (reference sequence). The length of the CDR3 is 18 residues. DNA for the CDR3: TGTGCCAGCAGCGATACTAGCGGGAGGATCTCTGGGGCCAACGTCCTGACTTTC. Its protein is CASSDTSGRISGANVLTF. The variable domain in full, completed from reference TRBV27 and TRBJ2-6, reads EAQVTQNPRYLITVTGKKLTVTCSQNMNHEYMSWYRQDPGLGLRQIYYSMNVEVTDKGDVPEGYKVSRKEKRNFPLILESPSPNQTSLYFCASSDTSGRISGANVLTFGAGSRLTVL.

J is TRBJ1-3 and V is TRBV19; weak D call: TRBD1 (5 bases). The V end was cut by 7 bases, the J end by 0 bases, with 10 bases between. Germline V gene sequence: CDR1 LNHDA, CDR2 SQIVND (reference sequence). The CDR3 totals 14 residues. The CDR3: CASNQQVSGNTIYF. DNA of the CDR3: TGTGCCAGTAATCAACAGGTCTCTGGAAACACCATATATTTT.

V usage is TRBV5-5 and J usage is TRBJ2-1; 12 bases are a match to TRBD1. Looked up from germline, CDR1 is SGHKS and CDR2 is YYEKEE (reference sequence). V was clipped by 4 bases and J by 9 bases; unmatched bases: 11. The CDR3 length is 16 residues. This chain's CDR3 is CASSVTGQGARGEQFF. The CDR3 DNA is TGTGCCAGCAGCGTAACGGGACAGGGGGCGCGAGGTGAGCAGTTCTTC.

This chain connects TRBV27 to TRBJ2-7; the D call may be TRBD1 or TRBD2 (5 bases each). The CDR3 is made up of 12 amino acids. The V gene's germline CDR1 is MNHEY and CDR2 SMNVEV (reference sequence). V was clipped by 3 bases and J by 5 bases, with 8 bases between them. The CDR3, as DNA: TGTGCCAGCAGTTTTGGGACCAACGAGCAGTACTTC. Its translation: CASSFGTNEQYF.

Points on this clone: The sample has other DNA sequences that encode this CDR3 too. The rearrangement links TRBV18 to TRBJ2-5; TRBD2 might be the D (6 bases). The ends were cut back, 4 bases at V and 1 base at J, with 7 bases in the middle. The CDR3 consists of 13 residues. Germline CDR1 and CDR2: KGHSH and LQKENI. The CDR3 nucleotides read TGTGCCAGCTCACAGGGACTCCAAGAGACCCAGTACTTC. Translated, it gives CASSQGLQETQYF. The full variable domain, its missing parts supplied by reference TRBV18 and TRBJ2-5, is NAGVMQNPRHLVRRRGQEARLRCSPMKGHSHVYWYRQLPEEGLKFMVYLQKENIIDESGMPKERFSAEFPKEGPSILRIQQVVRGDSAAYFCASSQGLQETQYFGPGTRLLVL.

The chain uses TRBV19 and TRBJ2-7, with D hard to call. Germline V gene lookup returns CDR1 LNHDA and CDR2 SQIVND (reference sequence). There are 13 residues in the CDR3. Trimming removed 4 bases at V and 3 bases at J, with 10 bases between. The CDR3 DNA reads as TGTGCCAGTAGTAGGGCACTCCACTACGAGCAGTACTTC. The encoded protein is CASSRALHYEQYF.

V is TRBV5-1 and J is TRBJ2-7; no definite D call. Germline V gene sequence: CDR1 SGHRS, CDR2 YFSETQ. CDR3 length: 14 residues. V lost 4 bases and J 3 bases, leaving 14 bases between the germline ends. The CDR3 DNA follows: TGCGCCAGCAGCCCCGGAGTAGGGATCTACGAGCAGTACTTC. This gives the protein CASSPGVGIYEQYF.

For the CDR3, the DNA is TGTGCCACCAGCAGAGAAACAGGCCCATCGGATACGCAGTATTTT. Translation gives CATSRETGPSDTQYF. The gene calls are TRBV15 and TRBJ2-3; possible D gene TRBD1, 5 bases. Trimming pared 0 bases from V and 6 bases from J, leaving 13 bases between. CDR1 is LNHNV, CDR2 YYDKDF, per germline (reference sequence). The CDR3 length is 15 residues.

The rearrangement joins TRBV2 to TRBJ2-1, with 11 bases identical to TRBD1. Germline assignment: CDR1 SNHLY and CDR2 FYNNEI. This CDR3 region has 15 residues. V was pared by 3 bases and J by 4 bases, with 2 bases of the junction left unmatched. The CDR3 region is CASSEGQGGYNEQFF. The CDR3 DNA reads as TGTGCCAGCAGTGAGGGACAGGGGGGGTACAATGAGCAGTTCTTC.

The V call is TRBV5-1, the J call TRBJ2-7; maybe TRBD2 (6 bases). Trimming removed 0 bases from V and 1 base from J, with 11 bases in between. The CDR3 consists of 15 residues. Germline V gene lookup returns CDR1 SGHRS and CDR2 YFSETQ. The CDR3 DNA is TGCGCCAGCAGCTTGGTGGGGGGTAGGTCCTACGAGCAGTACTTC. Amino acids: CASSLVGGRSYEQYF.

As for this clone: Other nucleotide sequences in the sample specify the same CDR3. The rearrangement uses TRBV5-1 and TRBJ2-3; D gene unclear. The CDR3 is 13 residues long. Trimming removed 2 bases at V and 0 bases at J, with 4 bases between. The V gene's germline CDR1 is SGHRS and CDR2 YFSETQ. The CDR3 protein is CASSFGSTDTQYF. The CDR3 DNA is TGCGCCAGCAGCTTTGGCAGCACAGATACGCAGTATTTT.

V and J are TRBV6-5 and TRBJ2-7; a possible D gene is TRBD2 (5 bases). Germline lookup yields CDR1 MNHEY and CDR2 SVGAGI. The V end lost 2 bases, the J end lost 3 bases, and 8 bases lay between the germline ends. The CDR3 is 13 amino acids. The DNA for the CDR3 is TGTGCCAGCAGTTACGGAGGAAACTACGAGCAGTACTTC. It yields the protein CASSYGGNYEQYF.

Regarding this clone: A clone one base away is much larger, so this may be a read error. This specimen includes other DNA sequences encoding the same CDR3. The CDR3, as DNA: TGTGCCAGCAGTCTAACAGAGTCCTACAATGAGCAGTTCTTC. It encodes CASSLTESYNEQFF. The rearrangement uses TRBV27 and TRBJ2-1; D not resolved. The CDR3 consists of 14 residues. Germline V gene lookup returns CDR1 MNHEY and CDR2 SMNVEV (reference sequence). V lost 5 bases and J lost 1, with 9 bases in between.

The rearrangement uses TRBV6-5 and TRBJ2-2, with 7 positions matching TRBD2. This CDR3 has 14 amino acids. Unmatched junction bases numbered 4, after V lost 2 bases and J lost 7 bases. Germline CDR1 reads MNHEY; CDR2 reads SVGAGI. CDR3 sequence reads: CASSYVRDYGELFF. The CDR3 nucleotides are TGTGCCAGCAGTTACGTCCGGGACTACGGGGAGCTGTTTTTT.

Remarks on this clone: Other nucleotide sequences from this sample produce the same CDR3. This chain joins TRBV5-1 and TRBJ1-1, with D perhaps matching TRBD1 (6 bases). V was trimmed by 3 bases and J by 2 bases, leaving 17 bases between them. The CDR3 contains 16 residues. Germline V gene lookup returns CDR1 SGHRS and CDR2 YFSETQ. Written as DNA, the CDR3 is TGCGCCAGCAGCTCCGGGCCAGGGGTTCGAAACACTGAAGCTTTCTTT. Its translation: CASSSGPGVRNTEAFF. Full variable domain (rest looked up from reference TRBV5-1 and TRBJ1-1): KAGVTQTPRYLIKTRGQQVTLSCSPISGHRSVSWYQQTPGQGLQFLFEYFSETQRNKGNFPGRFSGRQFSNSRSEMNVSTLELGDSALYLCASSSGPGVRNTEAFFGQGTRLTVV.

The CDR3 spells CASSATSTSNTGELFF. The DNA for the CDR3 is TGCGCCAGCAGTGCCACTAGCACTTCGAACACCGGGGAGCTGTTTTTT. This chain uses TRBV23-1 with TRBJ2-2; D perhaps matches TRBD2 (6 bases). TRBV23-1 is assigned to the ORF class and has an uncertain function. V lost 5 bases to trimming and J lost 0 bases, with 13 bases between them. This CDR3 is built from 16 residues.

This clone has a single count. The sample contains more than one DNA sequence encoding this CDR3. The rearrangement joins TRBV14 to TRBJ2-7; D is uncertain. The CDR3 spans 11 residues. The germline V and J ends were trimmed by 3 bases and 3 bases, with 3 bases remaining between them. Germline CDR1 reads SGHDN; CDR2 reads FVKESK. CDR3 DNA: TGTGCCAGCAGCCAGAACTACGAGCAGTACTTC. Amino acid sequence: CASSQNYEQYF.

The gene calls are TRBV19 and TRBJ2-1; 10 bases align to TRBD1. Germline trimming cut 3 bases from V and 7 bases from J; bases unmatched to any gene: 6. The CDR3 has 15 amino acids. CDR1 and CDR2 from the germline V gene are LNHDA and SQIVND (reference sequence). This CDR3 is CASSIGTGAKNEQFF. CDR3 nucleotide sequence: TGTGCCAGTAGTATCGGGACAGGGGCAAAGAATGAGCAGTTCTTC.

V gene TRBV9 combines with J gene TRBJ1-2; D perhaps matches TRBD1 (5 bases). The CDR3 loop spans 12 amino acids. The V gene lost 6 bases and the J gene lost 2 bases, with 8 bases spanning the gap. CDR1 is SGDLS, CDR2 YYNGEE, per germline. CDR3 bases: TGTGCCAGCACCCGGACAAACTATGGCTACACCTTC. Translation: CASTRTNYGYTF.

About this clone itself: Within the sample, other DNA sequences also encode this same CDR3. V is TRBV5-1 and J is TRBJ2-5, with D uncertain. Germline lookup yields CDR1 SGHRS and CDR2 YFSETQ. Between the trimmed V and J ends, which lost 3 bases and 4 bases, there was a span of 4 bases. CDR3 length: 11 amino acids. The DNA for the CDR3 is TGCGCCAGCAGCTCTGGAGAGACCCAGTACTTC. This codes for CASSSGETQYF.

V is TRBV4-2 and J is TRBJ1-1; 7 bases agree with TRBD1. Per germline, CDR1 LGHNA and CDR2 YNFKEQ. This CDR3 comprises 15 residues. V lost 0 bases and J lost 4; bases outside the gene matches: 5. The CDR3 loop reads CASSQDAQGLTEAFF. In DNA, the CDR3 is TGTGCCAGCAGCCAAGATGCACAGGGGCTCACTGAAGCTTTCTTT.

This clone was detected once. J is TRBJ2-2 and V is TRBV5-1; a possible D gene is TRBD1 (6 bases). The germline V gene encodes CDR1 SGHRS and CDR2 YFSETQ. The V end lost 2 bases, the J end lost 5 bases, and 10 bases lay between the germline ends. This CDR3 contains 14 residues. CDR3 sequence reads: CASSFGGQTGELFF. In DNA, the CDR3 is TGCGCCAGCAGCTTTGGCGGACAGACCGGGGAGCTGTTTTTT.

This chain joins TRBV7-2 and TRBJ2-5; unclear D gene. With 1 base removed from V and 2 bases from J, the gap between germline ends came to 8 bases. Germline V gene sequence: CDR1 SGHTA, CDR2 FQGNSA. The length of the CDR3 is 14 residues. The CDR3 DNA sequence: TGTGCCAGCAGCTTAGTGGTTAGACAAGAGACCCAGTACTTC. Protein product: CASSLVVRQETQYF.

The V and J genes are TRBV7-2 and TRBJ2-5; tentatively, D is TRBD2 (5 bases). This CDR3 comprises 14 residues. Deletions cut 2 bases from V and 1 base from J, with 8 bases between. CDR1 and CDR2 (germline): SGHTA, FQGNSA. The CDR3 spells CASSLSRVQETQYF. The DNA for the CDR3 is TGTGCCAGCAGCTTATCGCGGGTCCAAGAGACCCAGTACTTC.

The chain recombines TRBV6-6 with TRBJ1-1; D is uncertain. CDR1 is MNHNY, CDR2 SVGAGI, per germline (reference sequence). The CDR3 has 15 amino acids. V shed 5 bases and J shed 4 bases, with 17 bases lying between them. The chain's CDR3 is CASSPSSRVGTEAFF. Written as DNA, the CDR3 is TGTGCCAGCAGTCCTTCGTCGCGGGTAGGCACTGAAGCTTTCTTT.

The V and J genes are TRBV5-4 and TRBJ2-1; possibly TRBD1 or TRBD2 for D (6 bases each). This CDR3 has 14 residues. Germline V gene data show CDR1 as SGHNT and CDR2 as YYREEE (reference sequence). V shed 6 bases and J shed 6 bases, with 16 bases lying between them. This CDR3 is CASTPHGGSNEQFF. CDR3 sequence (DNA): TGTGCCAGCACCCCCCACGGGGGCTCCAATGAGCAGTTCTTC.

The chain is built from TRBV11-2 and TRBJ2-1; 9 nucleotides match TRBD2. CDR1 and CDR2 from the germline V gene are SGHAT and FQNNGV. CDR3 length: 18 residues. Trimming took 6 bases from V and 2 from J; bases not matched to a gene: 14. The CDR3, as DNA: TGTGCCAGCAGGCCCGGGACTAGCTTCGAAGTCACCTACAATGAGCAGTTCTTC. It encodes CASRPGTSFEVTYNEQFF.